These T cell receptor beta chains were read from a single sample in a study of blood T cell repertoires in COVID-19. Libraries were prepared by immunoSEQ multiplex PCR; TCRdb keeps only in-frame clonotypes and omits some of them. Of about 180,000 clones listed, about nine tenths are singletons. The sequencing input was PBMCs or T cells enriched from blood (not recorded which). These receptors all come from a woman younger than 30 who had recovered from COVID-19. Both conserved end residues are part of each CDR3. Each record gives: J gene, clone size, D gene, V gene, CDR3 protein, CDR3 DNA. The D gene is left open where the match is weak. Rows may omit the clone size; those that give it use once, few, many or a size class.

TRBJ2-1,-,-,TRBV4-1,CASSQDAAEGYNEQFF,TGCGCCAGCAGCCAAGATGCAGCAGAGGGCTACAATGAGCAGTTCTTC
TRBJ1-4,-,-,TRBV3-1/TRBV3-2,CASSQTTGDNEKLFF,TGTGCCAGCAGCCAGACGACAGGAGATAATGAAAAACTGTTTTTT
TRBJ2-5,-,-,TRBV7-2,CASSWMMGGKQETQYF,TGTGCCAGCAGCTGGATGATGGGCGGGAAACAAGAGACCCAGTACTTC
TRBJ1-4,-,-,TRBV6-1,CASSDSATNEKLFF,TGTGCCAGCAGTGACAGTGCAACTAATGAAAAACTGTTTTTT
TRBJ2-3,once,TRBD2,TRBV7-3,CASSSHSGMTDTQYF,TGTGCCAGCAGCTCCCATAGCGGGATGACAGATACGCAGTATTTT
TRBJ2-1,-,TRBD2,TRBV7-2,CASSLSISGSSYNEQFF,TGTGCCAGCAGCTTATCAATTAGCGGGAGCTCCTACAATGAGCAGTTCTTC
TRBJ1-1,-,-,TRBV12-5,CASGTYSEAFF,TGTGCTAGTGGTACTTACAGTGAAGCTTTCTTT
TRBJ1-6,few,TRBD1,TRBV27,CASRNSDRGMTPLHF,TGTGCCAGCAGAAATTCGGACAGGGGAATGACACCCCTCCACTTT
TRBJ2-7,-,TRBD2,TRBV7-2,CASSLSGSRSYEQYF,TGTGCCAGCAGCCTTAGCGGGAGTAGATCCTACGAGCAGTACTTC
TRBJ1-4,once,-,TRBV14,CASSPGATNEKLFF,TGTGCCAGCAGCCCGGGGGCAACTAATGAAAAACTGTTTTTT
TRBJ1-6,-,-,TRBV2,CASSSLKPGPKGAYNSPLHF,TGTGCCAGCAGTTCACTAAAACCGGGACCAAAGGGGGCCTATAATTCACCCCTCCACTTT
TRBJ2-1,-,-,TRBV6-2/TRBV6-3,CASSYTDNEQFF,TGTGCCAGCAGTTACACGGACAATGAGCAGTTCTTC
TRBJ1-1,-,TRBD1,TRBV19,CASSRQGANTEAFF,TGTGCCAGTAGCAGACAGGGAGCGAACACTGAAGCTTTCTTT
TRBJ1-1,-,-,TRBV14,CASSQSWGGAEAFF,TGTGCCAGCAGCCAAAGTTGGGGAGGCGCTGAAGCTTTCTTT
TRBJ2-5,-,TRBD2,TRBV9,CASTPAGGPHEGTQYF,TGTGCCAGCACCCCGGCGGGAGGGCCCCATGAAGGTACCCAGTACTTC
TRBJ2-7,-,TRBD2,TRBV10-3,CAISEFGGSSYEQYF,TGTGCCATCAGTGAGTTTGGCGGGAGTTCCTACGAGCAGTACTTC
TRBJ2-1,-,TRBD2,TRBV5-1,CASSLVPASGGARGNEQFF,TGCGCCAGCAGCTTGGTTCCAGCTAGCGGGGGGGCCCGAGGTAATGAGCAGTTCTTC
TRBJ2-1,-,-,TRBV4-3,CASSQDRRGGRDEQFF,TGCGCCAGCAGCCAAGATCGGAGAGGGGGACGGGATGAGCAGTTCTTC
TRBJ1-2,-,TRBD1,TRBV6-5,CASRPGQGQYGYTF,TGTGCCAGCAGGCCGGGACAGGGTCAGTATGGCTACACCTTC
TRBJ2-1,-,TRBD2,TRBV28,CASLSGGSSYNEQFF,TGTGCCAGCCTGAGCGGGGGCAGCTCCTACAATGAGCAGTTCTTC
TRBJ1-2,-,-,TRBV4-1,CASSQAQRQSTYTF,TGCGCCAGCAGCCAAGCCCAGAGACAGTCAACATACACCTTC
TRBJ1-1,-,TRBD1,TRBV19,CASSITGGVTEAFF,TGTGCCAGTAGTATTACAGGGGGCGTCACTGAAGCTTTCTTT
TRBJ1-2,-,-,TRBV5-1,CASSQNKDGGYGYTF,TGCGCCAGCAGCCAGAACAAGGACGGAGGTTATGGCTACACCTTC
TRBJ1-5,-,-,TRBV21-1,CASSARYSNQPQHF,TGTGCCAGCAGTGCCCGGTATAGCAATCAGCCCCAGCATTTT
TRBJ2-7,once,-,TRBV6-1,CASSEFYWADSYEQYF,TGTGCCAGCAGTGAATTCTACTGGGCAGACTCCTACGAGCAGTACTTC
TRBJ2-7,-,TRBD1,TRBV20-1,CSAGRGPEQYF,TGCAGTGCAGGCAGGGGGCCCGAGCAGTACTTC
TRBJ2-1,-,TRBD2,TRBV5-6,CASSRRGLADSYNEQFF,TGTGCCAGCAGCCGGAGAGGACTAGCGGACTCCTACAATGAGCAGTTCTTC
TRBJ2-5,few,TRBD1,TRBV19,CASRKTGGAETQYF,TGTGCCAGTAGGAAGACAGGGGGCGCCGAGACCCAGTACTTC
TRBJ2-7,-,-,TRBV6-1,CASSGSLARGGTYEQYF,TGTGCCAGCAGTGGGTCGCTTGCTCGGGGTGGAACCTACGAGCAGTACTTC
TRBJ1-2,-,TRBD1,TRBV4-3,CASSQPGQGHGYTF,TGCGCCAGCAGCCAACCTGGACAGGGGCATGGCTACACCTTC
TRBJ2-1,-,-,TRBV9,CASSVTSSYNEQFF,TGTGCCAGCAGTGTGACTAGTTCCTACAATGAGCAGTTCTTC
TRBJ2-7,once,TRBD2,TRBV2,CAGRGSGISEQYF,TGTGCCGGAAGGGGTAGCGGGATAAGTGAGCAGTACTTC
TRBJ1-2,-,-,TRBV10-3,CAISGRPEDGYTF,TGTGCCATCAGTGGACGTCCCGAGGATGGCTACACCTTC
TRBJ2-7,-,-,TRBV5-4,CASSLDRSPLYEQYF,TGTGCCAGCAGCTTAGACAGGTCCCCTCTCTACGAGCAGTACTTC
TRBJ2-1,-,TRBD1,TRBV19,CASSPLRDRGSDEQFF,TGTGCCAGTAGTCCCCTTAGGGACAGGGGATCAGACGAGCAGTTCTTC
TRBJ2-3,-,TRBD2,TRBV28,CASSTPSGSTDTQYF,TGTGCCAGCAGTACCCCTAGCGGGAGCACAGATACGCAGTATTTT
TRBJ1-5,-,TRBD1,TRBV10-1,CASPGDSGQVSNQPQHF,TGCGCCAGCCCGGGGGATTCGGGACAGGTTAGCAATCAGCCCCAGCATTTT
TRBJ1-6,-,TRBD1,TRBV11-2,CASSFGTGQSLHF,TGTGCCAGCAGCTTTGGGACAGGCCAATCCCTCCACTTT
TRBJ1-6,-,TRBD1,TRBV5-1,CASSWGQGRNNSPLHF,TGCGCCAGCAGCTGGGGACAGGGGAGAAATAATTCACCCCTCCACTTT
TRBJ2-7,-,-,TRBV4-3,CASSQFPGYEQYF,TGCGCCAGCAGCCAGTTCCCAGGATACGAGCAGTACTTC
TRBJ2-5,-,TRBD1,TRBV3-1/TRBV3-2,CASSQGATGTETQYF,TGTGCCAGCAGCCAAGGGGCGACAGGGACAGAGACCCAGTACTTC
TRBJ2-1,once,-,TRBV4-3,CASSPGTFNNEQFF,TGCGCCAGCAGCCCCGGGACTTTTAACAATGAGCAGTTCTTC